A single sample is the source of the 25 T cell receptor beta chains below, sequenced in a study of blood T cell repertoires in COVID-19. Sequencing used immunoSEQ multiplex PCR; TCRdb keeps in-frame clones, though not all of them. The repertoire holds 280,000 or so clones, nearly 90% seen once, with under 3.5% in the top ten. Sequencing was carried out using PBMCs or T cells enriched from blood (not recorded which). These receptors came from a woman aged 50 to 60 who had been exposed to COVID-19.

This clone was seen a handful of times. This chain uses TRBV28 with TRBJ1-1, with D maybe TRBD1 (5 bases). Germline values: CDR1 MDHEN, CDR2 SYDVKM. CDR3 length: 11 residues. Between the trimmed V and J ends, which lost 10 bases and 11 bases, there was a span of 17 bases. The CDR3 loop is CATGTFPGAFF. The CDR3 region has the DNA TGTGCCACAGGGACTTTCCCGGGGGCTTTCTTT.

In nucleotides, the CDR3 is TGTGCCAGCAGCCAAGGTGGGACACGAAGGGAAAAACTGTTTTTT. As protein: CASSQGGTRREKLFF. V is TRBV3-1 (or the pseudogene TRBV3-2) and J is TRBJ1-4; a possible D gene is TRBD1 (6 bases). Looked up from germline, CDR1 is LGHDT and CDR2 is YNNKEL (reference sequence). Trimming cost V 1 base and J 8 bases, with 14 bases left between them. The length of the CDR3 is 15 residues.

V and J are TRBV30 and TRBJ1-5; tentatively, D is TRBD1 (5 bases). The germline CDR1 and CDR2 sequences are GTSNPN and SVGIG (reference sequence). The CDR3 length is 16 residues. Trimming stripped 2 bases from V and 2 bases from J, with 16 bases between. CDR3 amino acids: CAWSKGPWGGNQPQHF. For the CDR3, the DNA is TGTGCCTGGAGTAAGGGCCCGTGGGGGGGCAATCAGCCCCAGCATTTT.

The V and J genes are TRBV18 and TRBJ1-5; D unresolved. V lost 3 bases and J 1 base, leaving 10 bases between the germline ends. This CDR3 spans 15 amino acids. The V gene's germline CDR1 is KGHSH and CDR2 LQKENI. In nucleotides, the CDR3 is TGTGCCAGCTCACCTGAGCAGGCCAGCAATCAGCCCCAGCATTTT. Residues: CASSPEQASNQPQHF.

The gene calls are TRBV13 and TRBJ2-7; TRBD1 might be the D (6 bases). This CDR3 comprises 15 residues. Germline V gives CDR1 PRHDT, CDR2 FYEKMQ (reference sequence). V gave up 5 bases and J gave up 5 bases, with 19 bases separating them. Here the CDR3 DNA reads TGTGCCAGCAGCCCCCCGGTGGGCAGGGGCAACGAGCAGTACTTC. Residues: CASSPPVGRGNEQYF.

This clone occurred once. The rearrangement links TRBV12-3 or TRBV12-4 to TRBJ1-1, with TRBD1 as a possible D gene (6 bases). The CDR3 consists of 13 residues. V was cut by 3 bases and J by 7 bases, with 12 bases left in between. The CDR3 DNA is TGTGCCAGCAGTTTTGGACAGTACATTGAAGCTTTCTTT. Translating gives CASSFGQYIEAFF.

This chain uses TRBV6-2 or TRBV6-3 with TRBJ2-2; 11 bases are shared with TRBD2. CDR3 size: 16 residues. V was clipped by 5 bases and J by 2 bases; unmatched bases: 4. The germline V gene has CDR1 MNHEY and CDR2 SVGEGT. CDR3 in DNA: TGTGCCAGCAGTCTGGGACTAGCGGTTAACACCGGGGAGCTGTTTTTT. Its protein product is CASSLGLAVNTGELFF.

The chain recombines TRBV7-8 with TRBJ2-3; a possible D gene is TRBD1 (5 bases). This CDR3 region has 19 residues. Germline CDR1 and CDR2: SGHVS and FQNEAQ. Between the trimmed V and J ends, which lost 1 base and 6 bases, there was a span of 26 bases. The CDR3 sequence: CASSLEPLGRTSFEDTQYF. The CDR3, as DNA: TGTGCCAGCAGCTTAGAACCCCTGGGCAGGACAAGTTTTGAGGATACGCAGTATTTT.

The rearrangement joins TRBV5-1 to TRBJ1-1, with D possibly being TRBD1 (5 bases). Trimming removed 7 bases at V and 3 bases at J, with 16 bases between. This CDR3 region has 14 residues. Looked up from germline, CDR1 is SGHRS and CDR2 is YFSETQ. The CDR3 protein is CASRRQGPDTEAFF. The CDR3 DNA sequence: TGCGCCAGCCGCCGTCAGGGCCCGGACACTGAAGCTTTCTTT. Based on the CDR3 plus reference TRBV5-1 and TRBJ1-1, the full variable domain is KAGVTQTPRYLIKTRGQQVTLSCSPISGHRSVSWYQQTPGQGLQFLFEYFSETQRNKGNFPGRFSGRQFSNSRSEMNVSTLELGDSALYLCASRRQGPDTEAFFGQGTRLTVV.

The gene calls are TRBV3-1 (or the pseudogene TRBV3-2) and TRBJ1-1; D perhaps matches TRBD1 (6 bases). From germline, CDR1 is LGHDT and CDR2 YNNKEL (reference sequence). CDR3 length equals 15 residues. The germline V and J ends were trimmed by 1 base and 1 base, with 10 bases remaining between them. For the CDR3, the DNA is TGTGCCAGCAGCCAAGCTGGACAGACGAACACTGAAGCTTTCTTT. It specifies CASSQAGQTNTEAFF.

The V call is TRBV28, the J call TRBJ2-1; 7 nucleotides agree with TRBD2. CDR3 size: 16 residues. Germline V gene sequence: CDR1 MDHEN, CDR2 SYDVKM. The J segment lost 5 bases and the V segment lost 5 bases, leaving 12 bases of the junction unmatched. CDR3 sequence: CASSLTGTTIHNEQFF. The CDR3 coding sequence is TGTGCCAGCAGTCTGACCGGGACTACCATCCACAATGAGCAGTTCTTC. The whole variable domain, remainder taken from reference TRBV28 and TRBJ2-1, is DVKVTQSSRYLVKRTGEKVFLECVQDMDHENMFWYRQDPGLGLRLIYFSYDVKMKEKGDIPEGYSVSREKKERFSLILESASTNQTSMYLCASSLTGTTIHNEQFFGPGTRLTVL.

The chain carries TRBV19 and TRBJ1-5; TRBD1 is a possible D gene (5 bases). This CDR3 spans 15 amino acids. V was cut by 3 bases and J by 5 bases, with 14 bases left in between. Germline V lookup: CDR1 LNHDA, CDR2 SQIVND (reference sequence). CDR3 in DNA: TGTGCCAGTAGTATTGGTGGGATAGGGGATCAGCCCCAGCATTTT. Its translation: CASSIGGIGDQPQHF.

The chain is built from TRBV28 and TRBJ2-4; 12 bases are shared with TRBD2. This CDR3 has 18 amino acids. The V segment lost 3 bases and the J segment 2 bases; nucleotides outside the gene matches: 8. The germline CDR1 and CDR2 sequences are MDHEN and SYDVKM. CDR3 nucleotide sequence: TGTGCCAGCAGTTTTCTAGCGGGGGGGCCTATGTCCAAAAACATTCAGTACTTC. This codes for CASSFLAGGPMSKNIQYF.

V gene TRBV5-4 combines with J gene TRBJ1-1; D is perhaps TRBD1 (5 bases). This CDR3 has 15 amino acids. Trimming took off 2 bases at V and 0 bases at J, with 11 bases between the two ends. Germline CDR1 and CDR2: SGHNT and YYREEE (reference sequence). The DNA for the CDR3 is TGTGCCAGCAGCTTAGTCGGGGGAATGAACACTGAAGCTTTCTTT. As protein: CASSLVGGMNTEAFF. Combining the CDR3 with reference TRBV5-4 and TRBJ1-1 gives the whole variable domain ETGVTQSPTHLIKTRGQQVTLRCSSQSGHNTVSWYQQALGQGPQFIFQYYREEENGRGNFPPRFSGLQFPNYSSELNVNALELDDSALYLCASSLVGGMNTEAFFGQGTRLTVV.

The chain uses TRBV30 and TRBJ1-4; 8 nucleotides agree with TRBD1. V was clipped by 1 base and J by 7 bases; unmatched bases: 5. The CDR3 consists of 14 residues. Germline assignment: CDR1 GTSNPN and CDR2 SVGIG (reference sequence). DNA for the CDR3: TGTGCCTGGAGTGCGACAGGGGACGCTGAAAAACTGTTTTTT. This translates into CAWSATGDAEKLFF. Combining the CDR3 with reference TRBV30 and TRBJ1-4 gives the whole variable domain SQTIHQWPATLVQPVGSPLSLECTVEGTSNPNLYWYRQAAGRGLQLLFYSVGIGQISSEVPQNLSASRPQDRQFILSSKKLLLSDSGFYLCAWSATGDAEKLFFGSGTQLSVL.

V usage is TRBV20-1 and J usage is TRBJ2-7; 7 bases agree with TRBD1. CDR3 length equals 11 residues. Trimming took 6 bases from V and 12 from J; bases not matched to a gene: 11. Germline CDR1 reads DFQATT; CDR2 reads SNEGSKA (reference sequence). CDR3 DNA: TGCAGTGCCAGTCGACAGGGTTTTGGGTACTTC. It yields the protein CSASRQGFGYF.

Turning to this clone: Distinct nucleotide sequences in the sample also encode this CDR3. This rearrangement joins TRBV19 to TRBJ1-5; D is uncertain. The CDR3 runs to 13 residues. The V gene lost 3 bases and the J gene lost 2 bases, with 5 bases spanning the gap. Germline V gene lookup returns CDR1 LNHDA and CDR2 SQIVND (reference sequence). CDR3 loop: CASSISGNQPQHF. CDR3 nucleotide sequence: TGTGCCAGTAGTATTTCAGGCAATCAGCCCCAGCATTTT. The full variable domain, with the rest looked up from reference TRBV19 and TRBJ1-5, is DGGITQSPKYLFRKEGQNVTLSCEQNLNHDAMYWYRQDPGQGLRLIYYSQIVNDFQKGDIAEGYSVSREKKESFPLTVTSAQKNPTAFYLCASSISGNQPQHFGDGTRLSIL.

The CDR3 spells CASSLTRMNTGELFF. Here the CDR3 DNA reads TGTGCCAGCAGCCTGACTCGTATGAACACCGGGGAGCTGTTTTTT. This chain links TRBV7-2 with TRBJ2-2; no clear D. This CDR3 spans 15 amino acids. The germline V and J ends were trimmed by 5 bases and 1 base, with 11 bases remaining between them. Germline assignment: CDR1 SGHTA and CDR2 FQGNSA.

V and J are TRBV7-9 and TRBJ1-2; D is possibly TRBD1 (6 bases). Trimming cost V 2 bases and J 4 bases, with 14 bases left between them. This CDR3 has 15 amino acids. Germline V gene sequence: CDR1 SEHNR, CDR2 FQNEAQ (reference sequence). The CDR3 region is CASSLPQGLTYGYTF. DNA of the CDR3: TGTGCCAGCAGCTTACCGCAGGGGCTTACCTATGGCTACACCTTC.

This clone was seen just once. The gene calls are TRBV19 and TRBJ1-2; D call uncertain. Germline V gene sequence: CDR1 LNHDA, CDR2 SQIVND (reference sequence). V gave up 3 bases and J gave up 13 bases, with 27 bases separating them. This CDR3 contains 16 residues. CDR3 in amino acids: CASSISRTIPDYIRTF. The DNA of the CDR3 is TGTGCCAGTAGTATCTCTCGAACCATCCCAGATTATATTCGCACCTTC.

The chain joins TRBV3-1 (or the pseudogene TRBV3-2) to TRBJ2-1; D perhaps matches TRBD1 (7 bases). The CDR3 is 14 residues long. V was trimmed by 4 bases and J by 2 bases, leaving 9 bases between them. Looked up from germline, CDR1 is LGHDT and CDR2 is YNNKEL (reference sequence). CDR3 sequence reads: CASSRRGPYNEQFF. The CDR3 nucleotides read TGTGCCAGCAGCCGGAGGGGGCCCTACAATGAGCAGTTCTTC.

The CDR3 protein is CASSEARRSTSTDTQYF. CDR3 coding DNA: TGTGCCAGCAGTGAAGCAAGGAGGAGTACTAGCACAGATACGCAGTATTTT. The rearrangement joins TRBV6-1 to TRBJ2-3; D is perhaps TRBD2 (5 bases). The CDR3 spans 17 residues. The germline CDR1 and CDR2 sequences are MNHNS and SASEGT. V was cut by 0 bases and J by 0 bases, with 13 bases left in between.

The CDR3 loop is CASSHRGKGFSYEQYF. The CDR3 DNA reads as TGTGCCAGCAGCCACAGGGGTAAGGGTTTCTCCTACGAGCAGTACTTC. The V call is TRBV14, the J call TRBJ2-7; D might be TRBD1 (6 bases). V lost 3 bases and J lost 0, with 15 bases in between. The CDR3 runs 16 residues. Germline V CDR1 and CDR2: SGHDN, FVKESK.

The chain's CDR3 is CASSLDSGGGYTF. The CDR3 coding sequence is TGTGCCAGCAGCCTGGACAGCGGAGGTGGCTACACCTTC. The V gene is TRBV21-1, the J gene TRBJ1-2; the table's D gene call, TRBD1, was not cross checked with the DNA. TRBV21-1 is deemed a pseudogene. This CDR3 is built from 13 residues.

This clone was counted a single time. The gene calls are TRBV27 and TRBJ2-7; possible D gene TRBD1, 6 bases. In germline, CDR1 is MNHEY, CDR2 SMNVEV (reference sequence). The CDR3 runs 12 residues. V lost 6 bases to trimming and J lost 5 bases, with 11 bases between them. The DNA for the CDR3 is TGTGCCAGCAGGGCACAGGGAGACGAGCAGTACTTC. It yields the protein CASRAQGDEQYF.